The next 29 T cell receptor beta chains were all read from a single sample in a study of PD-1 blockade in mismatch repair-deficient tumors. Method: immunoSEQ multiplex PCR; TCRdb's copy keeps in-frame clones and lacks some. Seen here are some 84,000 clones, roughly 80% observed once, and the top ten hold roughly 2.7%. This sample comprised peripheral blood, obtained 12 weeks after starting pembrolizumab. The origin of the receptors is an adult with mismatch repair-deficient cancer.

The chain couples TRBV6-1 to TRBJ2-2; D unresolved. The CDR3 extends over 14 amino acids. Germline V CDR1 and CDR2: MNHNS, SASEGT. The ends were cut back, 7 bases at V and 3 bases at J, with 12 bases in the middle. CDR3 sequence: CASTRPWDTGELFF. CDR3 in DNA: TGTGCCAGCACCCGCCCCTGGGACACCGGGGAGCTGTTTTTT.

This chain joins TRBV29-1 and TRBJ2-3, with D perhaps matching TRBD2 (6 bases). Germline CDR1 and CDR2: SQVTM and ANQGSEA. This CDR3 region has 18 residues. V lost 0 bases, J lost 0 bases, and 19 bases lay in between. The CDR3, as DNA: TGCAGCGTTGAAGATGCGGAGGTGACCGGGACTAGCACAGATACGCAGTATTTT. It is translated as CSVEDAEVTGTSTDTQYF.

The rearrangement links TRBV6-5 to TRBJ2-5; D not certain. The germline V gene has CDR1 MNHEY and CDR2 SVGAGI. Trimming shortened V by 2 bases and J by 0 bases, and 10 bases separated the two germline ends. The CDR3 covers 15 residues. As DNA, the CDR3 is TGTGCCAGCAGTTACCCAAAGGCCAACCAAGAGACCCAGTACTTC. As protein: CASSYPKANQETQYF.

The chain combines TRBV19 with TRBJ2-7, with TRBD2 matching 8 bases. Germline CDR1 reads LNHDA; CDR2 reads SQIVND (reference sequence). Losses at the gene ends were 6 bases for V and 5 bases for J; bases not matched to a gene: 9. The CDR3 is 14 residues long. CDR3 in amino acids: CASSHGGEWNEQYF. Written as DNA, the CDR3 is TGTGCCAGTAGCCACGGGGGGGAGTGGAACGAGCAGTACTTC.

This rearrangement joins TRBV28 to TRBJ2-7, with D maybe TRBD2 (6 bases). V lost 5 bases and J lost 10, with 18 bases in between. Germline V gene lookup returns CDR1 MDHEN and CDR2 SYDVKM. CDR3 size: 13 residues. The CDR3 DNA is TGTGCCAGCAGTCCCCCCCGGGCGGGAATTCAGTACTTC. Protein sequence: CASSPPRAGIQYF.

This sequence joins TRBV11-2 and TRBJ2-1, with no clear D. V was cut by 1 base and J by 1 base, with 11 bases left in between. CDR3 size: 16 residues. Germline loops: CDR1 SGHAT, CDR2 FQNNGV. CDR3 in amino acids: CASSLASSESYNEQFF. CDR3 coding DNA: TGTGCCAGCAGCTTAGCTTCATCCGAGTCCTACAATGAGCAGTTCTTC. Complete variable domain (other parts from reference TRBV11-2 and TRBJ2-1): EAGVAQSPRYKIIEKRQSVAFWCNPISGHATLYWYQQILGQGPKLLIQFQNNGVVDDSQLPKDRFSAERLKGVDSTLKIQPAKLEDSAVYLCASSLASSESYNEQFFGPGTRLTVL.

The V call is TRBV2, the J call TRBJ2-7; 8 bases agree with TRBD1. J gave up 2 bases and V 11 bases, and 2 bases lay outside the gene matches. Germline V gene lookup returns CDR1 SNHLY and CDR2 FYNNEI. CDR3 length equals 11 residues. The CDR3 region is CAVDRAYEQYF. In nucleotides, the CDR3 is TGTGCCGTGGACAGGGCCTACGAGCAGTACTTC.

The chain joins TRBV18 to TRBJ2-3, with 8 bases fitting TRBD2. This CDR3 comprises 16 residues. After removal of 3 bases from V and 0 bases from J, the junction contained 5 bases not matched to a gene. Looked up from germline, CDR1 is KGHSH and CDR2 is LQKENI. In nucleotides, the CDR3 is TGTGCCAGCTCACCCTTAGCGGGACCTAGCACAGATACGCAGTATTTT. It encodes CASSPLAGPSTDTQYF.

The V and J genes are TRBV5-6 and TRBJ1-2; 8 bases agree with TRBD1. The germline CDR1 and CDR2 sequences are SGHDT and YYEEEE. The ends lost 4 bases at V and 3 bases at J; junction bases unmatched: 8. The CDR3 runs to 15 residues. CDR3 sequence (DNA): TGTGCCAGCAGCCGCAGACAGGGGAAGTACTATGGCTACACCTTC. Its protein product is CASSRRQGKYYGYTF.

The gene calls are TRBV11-2 and TRBJ1-1; D perhaps matches TRBD1 (5 bases). Trimming cost V 0 bases and J 5 bases, with 10 bases left between them. The CDR3 has 14 amino acids. CDR1 and CDR2 from the germline V gene are SGHAT and FQNNGV. The CDR3 nucleotides read TGTGCCAGCAGCTTAGAGAGGGGATGGACTGAAGCTTTCTTT. This sequence encodes CASSLERGWTEAFF.

The genes are TRBV6-5 and TRBJ1-2; possible D gene TRBD1, 5 bases. V was cut by 0 bases and J by 7 bases, with 9 bases left in between. Germline V lookup: CDR1 MNHEY, CDR2 SVGAGI. This CDR3 is 13 amino acids long. CDR3 bases: TGTGCCAGCAGTTACTCGCGAGGGGCTGGCTACACCTTC. Encoded protein: CASSYSRGAGYTF.

This chain uses TRBV4-1 with TRBJ1-2; possible D gene TRBD1, 5 bases. From germline, CDR1 is MGHRA and CDR2 YSYEKL. V gave up 0 bases and J gave up 4 bases, with 9 bases separating them. The CDR3 runs 14 residues. The CDR3 coding sequence is TGCGCCAGCAGCCAAGATCGGGGCGGCTATGGCTACACCTTC. Protein: CASSQDRGGYGYTF.

The CDR3 DNA sequence: TGTGCCAGCAGGGTCGACAGGAACACTGAAGCTTTCTTT. It codes for CASRVDRNTEAFF. The J gene is TRBJ1-1, the V gene TRBV2, with a tentative D call TRBD1 (5 bases). The germline V gene encodes CDR1 SNHLY and CDR2 FYNNEI. The CDR3 consists of 13 residues. V lost 6 bases to trimming and J lost 1 base, with 9 bases between them.

V gene TRBV6-1 combines with J gene TRBJ2-7, with 11 positions matching TRBD2. Germline-derived CDR1 and CDR2 are MNHNS and SASEGT. The CDR3 runs to 15 residues. Losses at the gene ends were 5 bases for V and 3 bases for J; bases not matched to a gene: 6. The CDR3 nucleotides are TGTGCCAGCAGTCCCTTAGCGGGGGGGGGCTACGAGCAGTACTTC. It specifies CASSPLAGGGYEQYF.

The chain joins TRBV6-5 to TRBJ2-2; 8 nucleotides match TRBD1. Germline V gene lookup returns CDR1 MNHEY and CDR2 SVGAGI. The CDR3 is made up of 15 amino acids. With 5 bases clipped from V and 5 bases from J, the junction kept 7 bases outside the gene matches. DNA for the CDR3: TGTGCCAGCAGTCAGACGACAGGGGTGACCGGGGAGCTGTTTTTT. The encoded protein is CASSQTTGVTGELFF.

This chain links TRBV6-5 with TRBJ2-7; tentative D call: TRBD1 (5 bases). The CDR3 has 15 residues. V was clipped by 2 bases and J by 7 bases, with 18 bases between them. CDR1 is MNHEY, CDR2 SVGAGI, per germline. Here the CDR3 reads CASSYGQGDGWEQYF. In nucleotides, the CDR3 is TGTGCCAGCAGTTACGGTCAGGGCGACGGTTGGGAGCAGTACTTC.

The V gene is TRBV7-9, the J gene TRBJ2-7; D is perhaps TRBD2 (6 bases). The ends were cut back, 1 base at V and 5 bases at J, with 12 bases in the middle. CDR3 size: 14 residues. The germline CDR1 and CDR2 sequences are SEHNR and FQNEAQ (reference sequence). The CDR3 nucleotides are TGTGCCAGCAGCTTAGAAGCGGGTTCACACGAGCAGTACTTC. Its protein is CASSLEAGSHEQYF.

CDR3 DNA sequence: TGTGCCAGCAGGGACAGGGCCTACGAGCAGTACTTC. This encodes CASRDRAYEQYF. The rearrangement uses TRBV6-6 and TRBJ2-7, with 8 bases lining up with TRBD1. CDR3 length: 12 residues. CDR1 is MNHNY, CDR2 SVGAGI, per germline (reference sequence). V lost 6 bases and J lost 2; bases outside the gene matches: 0.

This clone occurred a few times. Other DNA sequences from this sample encode an identical CDR3 as well. This chain uses TRBV4-1 with TRBJ2-7; 8 nucleotides line up with TRBD1. The CDR3 has 15 residues. Per the germline V gene, CDR1 is MGHRA and CDR2 is YSYEKL. J gave up 2 bases and V 1 base, and 4 bases lay outside the gene matches. The CDR3 region has the DNA TGCGCCAGCAGCCAAGTAAACAGGGGGACCTACGAGCAGTACTTC. Its protein is CASSQVNRGTYEQYF.

The chain recombines TRBV28 with TRBJ1-2; D is unclear. CDR1 is MDHEN and CDR2 is SYDVKM in the germline V gene. This CDR3 region has 11 residues. V was cut by 10 bases and J by 4 bases, with 10 bases left in between. The CDR3 coding sequence is TGTGCCATCCCTAGCCTCTATGGCTACACCTTC. It specifies CAIPSLYGYTF.

This clone was detected once. This chain connects TRBV6-4 to TRBJ2-1, with D hard to call. The V end lost 0 bases, the J end lost 3 bases, and 3 bases lay between the germline ends. Germline values: CDR1 MRHNA, CDR2 SNTAGT. This CDR3 is built from 13 residues. CDR3 in DNA: TGTGCCAGCAGTGACTCTAGCTACAATGAGCAGTTCTTC. Translation gives CASSDSSYNEQFF.

The J gene is TRBJ2-1, the V gene TRBV14; D possibly corresponds to TRBD2 (6 bases). The CDR3 contains 14 residues. V was pared by 4 bases and J by 12 bases, with 19 bases between. CDR1 and CDR2 from the germline V gene are SGHDN and FVKESK. This CDR3 reads CASSRDGTHFGQFF. Written as DNA, the CDR3 is TGTGCCAGCAGCCGGGACGGGACTCACTTCGGGCAGTTCTTC.

This clone was observed at least ten times. The V gene is TRBV20-1, the J gene TRBJ1-5; no reliable D call. The CDR3 contains 10 residues. The germline CDR1 and CDR2 sequences are DFQATT and SNEGSKA (reference sequence). The CDR3 is CRDANQPQHF. The CDR3 nucleotides are TGCAGGGACGCCAATCAGCCCCAGCATTTT.

This rearrangement joins TRBV7-9 to TRBJ2-3; TRBD1 might be the D (6 bases). V lost 5 bases and J lost 0, with 12 bases in between. The CDR3 sequence is 15 residues long. The germline V gene encodes CDR1 SEHNR and CDR2 FQNEAQ (reference sequence). Written as DNA, the CDR3 is TGTGCCAGCAGCCCCCGGGACACCAGCACAGATACGCAGTATTTT. Its protein is CASSPRDTSTDTQYF. Full variable domain (rest looked up from reference TRBV7-9 and TRBJ2-3): DTGVSQNPRHKITKRGQNVTFRCDPISEHNRLYWYRQTLGQGPEFLTYFQNEAQLEKSRLLSDRFSAERPKGSFSTLEIQRTEQGDSAMYLCASSPRDTSTDTQYFGPGTRLTVL.

This clone was seen a handful of times. V is TRBV4-1 and J is TRBJ2-1; 13 bases map to TRBD2. The CDR3 contains 15 residues. Trimming removed 0 bases from V and 8 bases from J; junction bases left unmatched: 1. The germline V gene encodes CDR1 MGHRA and CDR2 YSYEKL. CDR3 loop: CASSQELAGGYEQFF. The CDR3 region has the DNA TGCGCCAGCAGCCAAGAACTAGCGGGAGGGTATGAGCAGTTCTTC.

The chain combines TRBV11-2 with TRBJ2-7; D is uncertain. This CDR3 has 16 amino acids. The germline V and J ends were trimmed by 5 bases and 4 bases, with 21 bases remaining between them. Germline V lookup: CDR1 SGHAT, CDR2 FQNNGV. The CDR3 reads CASSPIRRTMEYEQYF. As DNA, the CDR3 is TGTGCCAGCAGCCCCATCCGGAGAACGATGGAGTACGAGCAGTACTTC.

The chain is built from TRBV25-1 and TRBJ2-7; the match to TRBD1 covers 8 bases. The CDR3 contains 13 residues. V lost 6 bases to trimming and J lost 4 bases; unmatched junction nucleotides: 5. Germline lookup yields CDR1 MGHDK and CDR2 SYGVNS. The CDR3 reads CASRAGGRYEQYF. The CDR3 DNA is TGTGCCAGCAGGGCAGGGGGCAGATACGAGCAGTACTTC.

The rearrangement links TRBV11-2 to TRBJ2-1, with D possibly TRBD2 on 5 matching bases. This CDR3 spans 15 amino acids. With 5 bases removed from V and 5 bases from J, the gap between germline ends came to 16 bases. From germline, CDR1 is SGHAT and CDR2 FQNNGV. The CDR3 coding sequence is TGTGCCAGCAGCCTACTAGTGGCCCCGAACAATGAGCAGTTCTTC. Its translation is CASSLLVAPNNEQFF.

The V and J genes are TRBV7-6 and TRBJ2-5; TRBD2 is a possible D gene (6 bases). The V end lost 1 base, the J end lost 2 bases, and 11 bases lay between the germline ends. Germline V gene sequence: CDR1 SGHVS, CDR2 FNYEAQ. The CDR3 totals 15 residues. CDR3: CASSLGPSVQETQYF. The CDR3 DNA reads TGTGCCAGCAGCTTAGGGCCTAGCGTGCAAGAGACCCAGTACTTC.